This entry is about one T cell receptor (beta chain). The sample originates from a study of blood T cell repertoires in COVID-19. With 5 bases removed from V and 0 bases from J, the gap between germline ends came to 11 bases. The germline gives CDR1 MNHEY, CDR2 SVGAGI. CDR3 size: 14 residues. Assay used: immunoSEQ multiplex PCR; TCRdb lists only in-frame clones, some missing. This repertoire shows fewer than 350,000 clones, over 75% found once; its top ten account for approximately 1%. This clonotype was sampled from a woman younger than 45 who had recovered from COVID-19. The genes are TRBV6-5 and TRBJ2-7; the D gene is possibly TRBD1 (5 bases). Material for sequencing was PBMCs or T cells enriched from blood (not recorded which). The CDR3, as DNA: TGTGCCAGCAGTCCCCAAAGGGGCTCCTACGAGCAGTACTTC. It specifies CASSPQRGSYEQYF.